The clone carrying this T cell receptor (beta chain) was counted at least ten times. Its target is unknown. V gave up 6 bases and J gave up 2 bases; unmatched junction bases: 2. The CDR3 spans 14 residues. Germline V lookup: CDR1 LGHDT, CDR2 YNNKEL (reference sequence). The sample originates from a study of T cells in Graves' hyperthyroidism and ophthalmopathy. Amplified TCR beta CDR3 regions came from RNA transcripts. The HTBI primer set was used in a first-round RT-PCR of the TCR CDR3. From the multiplex PCR reads, TCRdb called clonotypes with MiXCR, one entry per CDR3 protein. The repertoire consists of approximately 530,000 distinct CDR3 sequences, with 16% occurring once and the leading ten covering 15% to 20%. Overall study findings and caveats: The model anticipated ophthalmopathy a median around six months pre-onset.

Sequenced: blood. The TCR sequence derives from a woman between 18 and 30 years old with Graves' hyperthyroidism. The chain uses TRBV3-1 and TRBJ1-3; TRBD1 matches at 9 bases. The CDR3 loop reads CASRRTGAGNTIYF. The CDR3 bases are TGTGCCAGCAGACGGACAGGGGCTGGAAACACCATATATTTT.